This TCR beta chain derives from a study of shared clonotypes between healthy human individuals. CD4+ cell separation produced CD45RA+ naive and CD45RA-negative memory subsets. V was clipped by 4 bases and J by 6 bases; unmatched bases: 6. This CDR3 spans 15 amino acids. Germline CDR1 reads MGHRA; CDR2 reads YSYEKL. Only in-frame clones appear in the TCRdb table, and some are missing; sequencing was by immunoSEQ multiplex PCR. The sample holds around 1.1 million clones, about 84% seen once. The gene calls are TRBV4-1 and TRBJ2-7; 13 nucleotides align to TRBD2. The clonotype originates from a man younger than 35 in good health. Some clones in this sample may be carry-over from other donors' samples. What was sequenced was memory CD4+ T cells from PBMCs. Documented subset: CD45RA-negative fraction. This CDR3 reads CASSLGTSGAGEQYF. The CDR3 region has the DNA TGCGCCAGCAGCCTCGGGACTAGCGGGGCGGGCGAGCAGTACTTC.